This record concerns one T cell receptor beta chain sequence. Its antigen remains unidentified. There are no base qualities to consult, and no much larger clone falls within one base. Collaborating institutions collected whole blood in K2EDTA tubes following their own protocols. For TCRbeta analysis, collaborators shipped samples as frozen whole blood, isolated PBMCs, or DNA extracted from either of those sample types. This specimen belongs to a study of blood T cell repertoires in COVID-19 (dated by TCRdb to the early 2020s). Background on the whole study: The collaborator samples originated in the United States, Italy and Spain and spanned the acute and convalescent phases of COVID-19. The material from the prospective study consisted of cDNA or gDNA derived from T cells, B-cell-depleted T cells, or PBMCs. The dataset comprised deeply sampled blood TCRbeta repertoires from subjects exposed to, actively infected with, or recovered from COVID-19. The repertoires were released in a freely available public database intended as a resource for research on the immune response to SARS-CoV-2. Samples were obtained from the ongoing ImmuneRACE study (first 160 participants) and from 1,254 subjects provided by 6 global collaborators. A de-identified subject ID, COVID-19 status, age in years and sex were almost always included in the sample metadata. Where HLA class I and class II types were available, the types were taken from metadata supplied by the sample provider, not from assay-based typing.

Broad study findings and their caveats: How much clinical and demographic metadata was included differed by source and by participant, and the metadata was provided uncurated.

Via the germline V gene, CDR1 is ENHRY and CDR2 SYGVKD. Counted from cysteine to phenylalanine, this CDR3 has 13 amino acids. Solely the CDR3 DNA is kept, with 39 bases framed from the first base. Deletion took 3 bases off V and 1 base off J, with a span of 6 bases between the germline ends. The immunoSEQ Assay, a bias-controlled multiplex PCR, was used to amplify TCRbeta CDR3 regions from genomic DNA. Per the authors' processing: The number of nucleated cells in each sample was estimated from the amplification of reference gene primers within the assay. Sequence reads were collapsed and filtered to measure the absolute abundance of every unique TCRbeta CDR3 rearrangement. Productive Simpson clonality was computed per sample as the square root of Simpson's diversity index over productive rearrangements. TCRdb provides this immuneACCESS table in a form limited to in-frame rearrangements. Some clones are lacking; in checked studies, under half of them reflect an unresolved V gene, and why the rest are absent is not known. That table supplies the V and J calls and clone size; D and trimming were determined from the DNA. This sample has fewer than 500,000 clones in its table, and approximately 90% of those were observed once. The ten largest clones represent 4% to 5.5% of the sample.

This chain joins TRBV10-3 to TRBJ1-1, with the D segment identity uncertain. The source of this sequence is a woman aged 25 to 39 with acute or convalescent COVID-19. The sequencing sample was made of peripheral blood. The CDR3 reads CAISEIENTEAFF. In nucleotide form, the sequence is TGTGCCATCAGTGAAATAGAGAACACTGAAGCTTTCTTT.